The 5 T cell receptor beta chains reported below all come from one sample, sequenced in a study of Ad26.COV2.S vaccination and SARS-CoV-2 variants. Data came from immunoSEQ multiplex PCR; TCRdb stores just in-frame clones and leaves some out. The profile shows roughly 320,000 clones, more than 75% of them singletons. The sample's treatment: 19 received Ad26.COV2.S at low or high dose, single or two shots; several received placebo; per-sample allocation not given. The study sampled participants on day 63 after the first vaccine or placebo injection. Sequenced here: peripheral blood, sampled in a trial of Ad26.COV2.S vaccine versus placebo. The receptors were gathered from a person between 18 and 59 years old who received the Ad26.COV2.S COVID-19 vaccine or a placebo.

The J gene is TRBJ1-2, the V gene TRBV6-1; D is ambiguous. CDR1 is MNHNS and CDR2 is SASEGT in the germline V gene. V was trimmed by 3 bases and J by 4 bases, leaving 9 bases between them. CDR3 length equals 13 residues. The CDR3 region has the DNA TGTGCCAGCAGTGAGCACGGACCCTATGGCTACACCTTC. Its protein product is CASSEHGPYGYTF.

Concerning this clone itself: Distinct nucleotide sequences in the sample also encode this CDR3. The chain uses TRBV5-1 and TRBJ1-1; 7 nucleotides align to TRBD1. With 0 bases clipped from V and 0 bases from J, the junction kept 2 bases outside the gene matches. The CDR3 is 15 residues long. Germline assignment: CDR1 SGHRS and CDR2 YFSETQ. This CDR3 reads CASSLDRGLNTEAFF. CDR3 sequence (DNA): TGCGCCAGCAGCTTGGACAGGGGCCTGAACACTGAAGCTTTCTTT.

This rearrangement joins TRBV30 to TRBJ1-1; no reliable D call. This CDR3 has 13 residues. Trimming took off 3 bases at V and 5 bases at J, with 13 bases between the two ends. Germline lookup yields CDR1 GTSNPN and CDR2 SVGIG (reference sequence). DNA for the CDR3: TGTGCCTGGAGCCTCGTTGTCGGAACTGAAGCTTTCTTT. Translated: CAWSLVVGTEAFF.

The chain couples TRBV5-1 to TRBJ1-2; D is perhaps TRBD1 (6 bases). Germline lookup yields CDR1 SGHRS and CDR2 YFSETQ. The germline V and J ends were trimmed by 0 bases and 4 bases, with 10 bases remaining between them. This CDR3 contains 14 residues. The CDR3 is CASSLGQDSYGYTF. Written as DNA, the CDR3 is TGCGCCAGCAGCTTGGGCCAGGACAGCTATGGCTACACCTTC.

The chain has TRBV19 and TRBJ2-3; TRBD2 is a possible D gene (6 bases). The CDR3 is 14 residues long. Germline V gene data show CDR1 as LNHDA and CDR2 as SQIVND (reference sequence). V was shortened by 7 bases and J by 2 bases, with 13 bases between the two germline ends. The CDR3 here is CASNRAGYTDTQYF. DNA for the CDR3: TGTGCCAGTAATCGGGCGGGATACACAGATACGCAGTATTTT. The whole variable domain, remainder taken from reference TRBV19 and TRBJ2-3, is DGGITQSPKYLFRKEGQNVTLSCEQNLNHDAMYWYRQDPGQGLRLIYYSQIVNDFQKGDIAEGYSVSREKKESFPLTVTSAQKNPTAFYLCASNRAGYTDTQYFGPGTRLTVL.